This T cell receptor beta chain was identified during a study of blood T cell repertoires in COVID-19 (dated by TCRdb to the early 2020s). Regarding the complete study: Samples covering the acute and convalescent phases of COVID-19 were provided by collaborators in the United States, Italy and Spain. The prospective study material was composed of cDNA or gDNA derived from T cells, B-cell-depleted T cells, or PBMCs. The dataset comprised deeply sampled blood TCRbeta repertoires from subjects exposed to, actively infected with, or recovered from COVID-19. A freely available public database, intended as a resource for researchers studying the immune response to SARS-CoV-2, is where the repertoires were released. The samples were drawn from the first 160 participants of the ongoing ImmuneRACE study and from more than 1,000 subjects provided by 6 global collaborators. The sample metadata nearly always contained a de-identified subject ID, COVID-19 status, age in years and sex. Where available, HLA class I and class II types were obtained from metadata supplied by the sample provider rather than from assay-based typing.

Whole blood was collected in K2EDTA tubes by collaborating institutions according to the institutions' own protocols. Collaborator samples were shipped for TCRbeta analysis as frozen whole blood, isolated PBMCs, or DNA extracted from either sample type. The paper's findings and limits, for the study overall: The amount of clinical and demographic metadata varied by source and participant and was provided uncurated.

V and J lose 0 bases and 7 bases, and a span of 9 bases separates them. Per the germline V gene, MNHEY is the CDR1 and SVGAGI is the CDR2. The CDR3 runs 13 residues from the cysteine to the phenylalanine. Solely the CDR3 DNA is kept, with 39 bases framed from the first base. TCRbeta CDR3 regions were amplified from genomic DNA using the immunoSEQ Assay, a bias-controlled multiplex PCR. Turning to the authors' computational methods: Nucleated cell counts per sample were estimated from amplification of reference gene primers within the assay. To quantify the absolute abundance of each unique TCRbeta CDR3 rearrangement, sequence reads were collapsed and filtered. For each sample, productive Simpson clonality was calculated as the square root of Simpson's diversity index over productive rearrangements. TCRdb obtained this table from immuneACCESS and retained in-frame rearrangements with V and J assigned. These tables miss some clones; where compared with another copy, unresolved V genes account for less than half of the shortfall, and the remainder is unexplained. V, J and clone size were drawn from that table, and D and trimming were deduced from the DNA. This sample holds approximately 320,000 clones; 65% to 90% were observed only once. The ten largest clones add up to 7.2% of the sample.

For this clone: No antigen is known for it. The sample holds no much larger clone one base away, and base qualities are not on file.

Sequences were obtained from peripheral blood. The sequence is built from TRBV6-5 and TRBJ1-2, with the D gene not confidently named. This TCR was recovered from a human donor in a cohort sampled during active COVID-19. The bases read TGTGCCAGCAGTTACTCATCCCCGCGTGGCTACACCTTC. Protein translation: CASSYSSPRGYTF.